Below, 23 T cell receptor beta chains from the same sample are listed, as sequenced in a study of T-cell memory formation after mild COVID-19. TCRdb fed the 5' RACE reads into MiXCR, producing one record per CDR3 protein. The sample carries hundreds of thousands of distinct CDR3 sequences, 15% to 20% recorded once. Sequenced: PBMCs or a T cell subset sorted from them (not recorded which). The receptors here all came from an adult woman who had mild COVID-19 (a few samples of this study predate the infection). Cell type and time point are not known.

This chain joins TRBV21-1 and TRBJ2-5; TRBD2 reflects the table's D call only, with no check against the DNA. TRBV21-1 is reported as a pseudogene. The CDR3 totals 19 residues. The CDR3 loop is CASSKGLAGDSVIQETQYF. The CDR3 nucleotides are TGTGCCAGCAGCAAGGGACTAGCGGGGGATTCCGTTATTCAAGAGACCCAGTACTTC.

V is TRBV5-5 and J is TRBJ2-5; D uncertain. The germline V and J ends were trimmed by 1 base and 3 bases, with 10 bases remaining between them. The germline CDR1 and CDR2 sequences are SGHKS and YYEKEE (reference sequence). The CDR3 loop spans 14 amino acids. In nucleotides, the CDR3 is TGTGCCAGCAGCTTGTACGGTTCCGAAGAGACCCAGTACTTC. It yields the protein CASSLYGSEETQYF.

This clonotype was counted ten times or more. This chain links TRBV12-3 or TRBV12-4 with TRBJ1-1, with a tentative D call TRBD1 (5 bases). Trimming pared 5 bases from V and 0 bases from J, leaving 7 bases between. This CDR3 is 13 amino acids long. CDR3 in amino acids: CASSRQLNTEAFF. The CDR3 DNA reads as TGTGCCAGCAGTCGACAGTTGAACACTGAAGCTTTCTTT.

Only a few counts were recorded for this clonotype. The chain uses TRBV24-1 and TRBJ1-1, with D perhaps TRBD1 (5 bases). The V end was cut by 9 bases, the J end by 0 bases, with 22 bases between. The germline V gene has CDR1 KGHDR and CDR2 SFDVKD. This CDR3 comprises 17 residues. Written as DNA, the CDR3 is TGTGCCACCGGCCCGGGGGGAAAACTCCTAATGAACACTGAAGCTTTCTTT. Protein: CATGPGGKLLMNTEAFF.

The V and J genes are TRBV13 and TRBJ1-4; D gene ambiguous. The CDR3 covers 15 residues. The ends were cut back, 5 bases at V and 3 bases at J, with 13 bases in the middle. Per germline, CDR1 PRHDT and CDR2 FYEKMQ (reference sequence). The CDR3 region is CASSVRTISNEKLFF. DNA of the CDR3: TGTGCCAGCAGCGTACGCACAATTTCTAATGAAAAACTGTTTTTT. The entire variable domain, with the rest obtained from reference TRBV13 and TRBJ1-4, is as follows: AAGVIQSPRHLIKEKRETATLKCYPIPRHDTVYWYQQGPGQDPQFLISFYEKMQSDKGSIPDRFSAQQFSDYHSELNMSSLELGDSALYFCASSVRTISNEKLFFGSGTQLSVL.

This clonotype was picked up a small number of times. The chain carries TRBV6-5 and TRBJ2-2; D is ambiguous. From germline, CDR1 is MNHEY and CDR2 SVGAGI. V gave up 0 bases and J gave up 6 bases, with 14 bases separating them. This CDR3 contains 16 residues. The CDR3 sequence is CASSYSRWGGAGELFF. The CDR3 DNA sequence: TGTGCCAGCAGTTACTCGAGATGGGGTGGGGCCGGGGAGCTGTTTTTT.

This rearrangement joins TRBV18 to TRBJ1-5; D uncertain. Germline CDR1 and CDR2: KGHSH and LQKENI. V was trimmed by 3 bases and J by 3 bases, leaving 9 bases between them. This CDR3 is built from 14 residues. The CDR3 DNA follows: TGTGCCAGCTCACCGGTTATGGACAATCAGCCCCAGCATTTT. Its translation is CASSPVMDNQPQHF.

The rearrangement joins TRBV5-1 to TRBJ2-7, with 9 positions matching TRBD2. The CDR3 loop spans 17 amino acids. The J segment lost 3 bases and the V segment lost 0 bases, leaving 10 bases of the junction unmatched. Germline CDR1 and CDR2: SGHRS and YFSETQ. The CDR3 region is CASSLAWLAGTVYEQYF. Here the CDR3 DNA reads TGCGCCAGCAGCTTGGCCTGGCTAGCGGGGACAGTCTACGAGCAGTACTTC.

This clonotype has more than one count but fewer than ten. V and J are TRBV6-5 and TRBJ1-1; no clear D. Germline CDR1 is MNHEY and CDR2 is SVGAGI. Trimming took 8 bases from V and 1 from J, leaving 11 bases between them. This CDR3 is built from 13 residues. The CDR3 coding sequence is TGTGCCAGCTTAGGGTACGCGAACACTGAAGCTTTCTTT. Translating it yields CASLGYANTEAFF.

The V gene is TRBV4-1, the J gene TRBJ1-4; D is unclear. The CDR3 spans 13 residues. Germline values: CDR1 MGHRA, CDR2 YSYEKL. V lost 0 bases to trimming and J lost 10 bases, with 9 bases between them. The CDR3 loop reads CASSQEHQLKLFF. The CDR3 DNA is TGCGCCAGCAGCCAAGAACACCAGTTAAAACTGTTTTTT.

This CDR3 is CASSLSRLAYEQYF. The CDR3 DNA reads as TGTGCCAGCAGTTTATCCAGGCTTGCCTACGAGCAGTACTTC. The chain has TRBV12-3 or TRBV12-4 and TRBJ2-7; D is unresolved. V lost 2 bases, J lost 2 bases, and 10 bases lay in between. CDR3 length: 14 residues.

This clonotype was detected a few times. The chain uses TRBV27 and TRBJ2-7; the D gene is possibly TRBD1 (5 bases). V gave up 0 bases and J gave up 5 bases, with 14 bases separating them. Germline V gene sequence: CDR1 MNHEY, CDR2 SMNVEV (reference sequence). The CDR3 consists of 15 residues. The CDR3 loop reads CASSLSFQGVDEQYF. Here the CDR3 DNA reads TGTGCCAGCAGTTTATCCTTTCAGGGTGTCGACGAGCAGTACTTC.

V gene TRBV12-3 or TRBV12-4 combines with J gene TRBJ2-7; TRBD1 matches 10 bases. J lost 6 bases, V lost 6 bases, and 11 bases had no gene match. The CDR3 runs to 15 residues. The CDR3 DNA is TGTGCCAGCAGCTCAGCGGGGACAGGGGCCCGCGAGCAGTACTTC. It specifies CASSSAGTGAREQYF.

The chain employs TRBV10-3 and TRBJ1-4, with TRBD1 as a possible D gene (6 bases). V lost 4 bases and J 7 bases, leaving 10 bases between the germline ends. The germline V gene has CDR1 ENHRY and CDR2 SYGVKD. This CDR3 region has 13 residues. The CDR3 region is CAISAGASEKLFF. DNA for the CDR3: TGTGCCATCAGTGCGGGGGCGAGTGAAAAACTGTTTTTT.

This clonotype appeared a few times. The V call is TRBV11-2, the J call TRBJ1-2; weak D call: TRBD1 (6 bases). Germline V CDR1 and CDR2: SGHAT, FQNNGV. V dropped 5 bases and J dropped 1 base, with 17 bases sitting between them. The CDR3 sequence is 16 residues long. CDR3 in DNA: TGTGCCAGCAGCCCCTCTGGGGGCAGGAATAACTATGGCTACACCTTC. This translates into CASSPSGGRNNYGYTF.

This rearrangement joins TRBV6-2 or TRBV6-3 to TRBJ1-2, with TRBD1 as a possible D gene (5 bases). This CDR3 region has 14 residues. Looked up from germline, CDR1 is MNHEY and CDR2 is SVGEGT. V lost 2 bases and J lost 4, with 11 bases in between. The CDR3 DNA is TGTGCCAGCAGTTACGGGAAAGGGGCCTATGGCTACACCTTC. This sequence encodes CASSYGKGAYGYTF.

This chain links TRBV5-1 with TRBJ1-1, with 11 nucleotides matching TRBD1. This CDR3 is built from 16 residues. Germline V gene lookup returns CDR1 SGHRS and CDR2 YFSETQ. Trimming cost V 3 bases and J 3 bases; bases outside gene matches: 7. The CDR3 spells CASSSGTGGRDTEAFF. Here the CDR3 DNA reads TGCGCCAGCAGCTCCGGGACAGGGGGAAGAGACACTGAAGCTTTCTTT.

This chain connects TRBV15 to TRBJ2-2, with a weak D call TRBD2 (6 bases). Trimming pared 6 bases from V and 6 bases from J, leaving 17 bases between. The CDR3 is made up of 15 amino acids. The V gene's germline CDR1 is LNHNV and CDR2 YYDKDF (reference sequence). The CDR3 coding sequence is TGTGCCACCAGGCATGGTATGGCGGGATCCGGGGAGCTGTTTTTT. Amino acids: CATRHGMAGSGELFF.

The chain is built from TRBV7-2 and TRBJ2-2; 14 bases are shared with TRBD2. This CDR3 spans 18 amino acids. Germline CDR1 is SGHTA and CDR2 is FQGNSA. Trimming took 5 bases from V and 0 from J; bases not matched to a gene: 5. In DNA, the CDR3 is TGTGCCAGCAGCGAGGGACTAGCGGGGGACGCGAACACCGGGGAGCTGTTTTTT. Amino acids: CASSEGLAGDANTGELFF. Supplemented by reference TRBV7-2 and TRBJ2-2, the full variable domain reads GAGVSQSPSNKVTEKGKDVELRCDPISGHTALYWYRQSLGQGLEFLIYFQGNSAPDKSGLPSDRFSAERTGGSVSTLTIQRTQQEDSAVYLCASSEGLAGDANTGELFFGEGSRLTVL.

There are a few counts of this clonotype. The V and J genes are TRBV6-6 and TRBJ2-3; TRBD2 matches 8 bases. Germline lookup yields CDR1 MNHNY and CDR2 SVGAGI (reference sequence). J lost 0 bases, V lost 6 bases, and 8 bases had no gene match. The length of the CDR3 is 16 residues. CDR3 nucleotide sequence: TGTGCCAGCAGCGGGAGCGGGGGCGTTAGCACAGATACGCAGTATTTT. Translation gives CASSGSGGVSTDTQYF.

This clonotype has at least ten counts. The CDR3 DNA is TGTGCCAGCAGTTCCGGCTCTGGGGCCAACGTCCTGACTTTC. It codes for CASSSGSGANVLTF. This chain connects TRBV12-3 or TRBV12-4 to TRBJ2-6; no firm D call. The V end was cut by 4 bases, the J end by 0 bases, with 4 bases between. The CDR3 covers 14 residues.

This clonotype occurred a few times. The CDR3 sequence is CASSLTPTGATYEQYF. The CDR3 bases are TGTGCCAGCAGTTTAACTCCGACAGGGGCTACCTACGAGCAGTACTTC. The V call is TRBV27, the J call TRBJ2-7, with 8 bases lining up with TRBD1. The CDR3 has 16 residues. J lost 2 bases, V lost 2 bases, and 8 bases had no gene match. In germline, CDR1 is MNHEY, CDR2 SMNVEV (reference sequence).

This clonotype has ten or more counts. The chain couples TRBV5-4 to TRBJ2-1; TRBD1 is a possible D gene (6 bases). V lost 2 bases and J 5 bases, leaving 8 bases between the germline ends. This CDR3 has 13 amino acids. From germline, CDR1 is SGHNT and CDR2 YYREEE (reference sequence). CDR3 residues: CASSFHRDNEQFF. CDR3 bases: TGTGCCAGCAGCTTTCACAGGGACAATGAGCAGTTCTTC.